This passage covers 6 T cell receptor beta chains from one sample sequenced in a study of T cell responses to AZD1222 COVID-19 vaccine. Here immunoSEQ multiplex PCR was the method, and the copy in TCRdb shows in-frame clones only, minus some. This sample carries 90,000 to 120,000 clones, 89% of them seen once, and the ten largest clones take around a sixth. The input for sequencing was peripheral blood, taken on day 0 of AZD1222 vaccination. Receptors originate from an adult in good health.

The chain has TRBV9 and TRBJ2-7; TRBD1 agrees at 11 bases. Germline trimming cut 3 bases from V and 4 bases from J; bases unmatched to any gene: 6. Germline CDR1 SGDLS, CDR2 YYNGEE. The CDR3 has 15 amino acids. The CDR3 here is CASSARTGGSYEQYF. CDR3 nucleotide sequence: TGTGCCAGCAGCGCTAGGACAGGGGGCTCTTACGAGCAGTACTTC.

This clone has a single count. The chain joins TRBV11-3 to TRBJ2-3; D gene ambiguous. This CDR3 is 14 amino acids long. The V and J ends lost 2 bases and 0 bases respectively, with 6 bases between them. Germline CDR1 is SGHNT and CDR2 is YENEEA. DNA of the CDR3: TGTGCCAGCAGCTTATCCACTAGCACAGATACGCAGTATTTT. Translation: CASSLSTSTDTQYF.

This clone was seen a few times. V is TRBV19 and J is TRBJ2-3; D may be TRBD1 or TRBD2 (5 bases each). The CDR3 covers 16 residues. Germline values: CDR1 LNHDA, CDR2 SQIVND (reference sequence). V was trimmed by 3 bases and J by 1 base, leaving 14 bases between them. The DNA for the CDR3 is TGTGCCAGTAGTATCGGTGGGGGTGATGGCACAGATACGCAGTATTTT. Its protein product is CASSIGGGDGTDTQYF.

Here the CDR3 DNA reads TGTGCCAGCAACCTTAACAGGGGGATCAACACTGAAGCTTTCTTT. This encodes CASNLNRGINTEAFF. The V call is TRBV7-8, the J call TRBJ1-1; 8 nucleotides line up with TRBD1. The CDR3 spans 15 residues. Unmatched junction bases numbered 9, after V lost 7 bases and J lost 2 bases. In germline, CDR1 is SGHVS, CDR2 FQNEAQ. The full variable domain, completed using reference TRBV7-8 and TRBJ1-1, is GAGVSQSPRYKVAKRGQDVALRCDPISGHVSLFWYQQALGQGPEFLTYFQNEAQLDKSGLPSDRFFAERPEGSVSTLKIQRTQQEDSAVYLCASNLNRGINTEAFFGQGTRLTVV.

The chain combines TRBV15 with TRBJ2-2; perhaps D is TRBD1 or TRBD2 (6 bases each). This CDR3 has 16 amino acids. V shed 0 bases and J shed 6 bases, with 14 bases lying between them. Per the germline V gene, CDR1 is LNHNV and CDR2 is YYDKDF (reference sequence). The CDR3 DNA follows: TGTGCCACCAGCAGAGATTCCGGGGGCCCGCCCGGGGAGCTGTTTTTT. Residues: CATSRDSGGPPGELFF.

This clone occurred a few times. The rearrangement links TRBV18 to TRBJ1-2; the D is unclear. Trimming removed 2 bases at V and 4 bases at J, with 23 bases between. CDR3 length: 18 amino acids. Germline CDR1 reads KGHSH; CDR2 reads LQKENI. The CDR3 loop is CASSPSGSPGIVSYGYTF. For the CDR3, the DNA is TGTGCCAGCTCACCATCGGGGAGTCCAGGAATAGTAAGCTATGGCTACACCTTC.